The rows below give T cell receptor beta chains drawn from one sample of a study of blood T cell repertoires in COVID-19. TCRdb's copy holds only in-frame clones and misses some; the assay was immunoSEQ multiplex PCR. In the table there are roughly 53,000 clones, approximately 85% of which are singletons. The sequencing sample was made of peripheral blood. The source of these receptors is a human donor in a cohort sampled during active COVID-19. The CDR3 runs from the conserved cysteine through the conserved F or W. The D gene is left open where the match is weak. Some rows have no size entry. The others give once, few or many, or a class for an expanded clone.

- | TRBJ2-6 | TRBV4-1 | - | 17 | CASSPGPKGNRERVLTF | TGCGCCAGCAGCCCGGGCCCGAAGGGAAACAGGGAACGCGTCCTGACTTTC
- | TRBJ1-1 | TRBV18 | - | 14 | CASSLTGGNTEAFF | TGTGCCAGCTCACTGACGGGGGGGAACACTGAAGCTTTCTTT
few | TRBJ1-1 | TRBV7-9 | - | 13 | CASSLEEVLAAFF | TGTGCCAGCAGCTTAGAGGAGGTCCTGGCCGCTTTCTTT
- | TRBJ2-7 | TRBV11-3 | - | 13 | CASSLRVGGEQYF | TGTGCCAGCAGCCTCAGGGTGGGGGGCGAGCAGTACTTC
- | TRBJ1-2 | TRBV20-1 | - | 11 | CSASSGYGYTF | TGCAGTGCTAGCTCAGGCTATGGCTACACCTTC
- | TRBJ1-1 | TRBV3-1/TRBV3-2 | - | 13 | CASSLKRAPEAFF | TGTGCCAGCAGCCTTAAGCGAGCACCTGAAGCTTTCTTT
- | TRBJ2-3 | TRBV7-9 | - | 14 | CASSLVGGIDTQYF | TGTGCCAGCAGCTTAGTAGGAGGGATCGATACGCAGTATTTT
- | TRBJ2-1 | TRBV28 | - | 14 | CASSFGGRINEQFF | TGTGCCAGCAGTTTCGGGGGTAGAATCAATGAGCAGTTCTTC
- | TRBJ2-7 | TRBV12-3/TRBV12-4 | - | 13 | CASSRGNTYEQYF | TGTGCCAGCAGTAGGGGAAATACCTACGAGCAGTACTTC
- | TRBJ1-5 | TRBV21-1 | - | 15 | CASSKDTGYHQPQHF | TGTGCCAGCAGCAAAGATACAGGATACCATCAGCCCCAGCATTTT